This T cell receptor (beta chain) stems from a study of T cell changes during pregnancy in multiple sclerosis (dated by TCRdb to the late 2010s). A note on the overall study: Changes in the T cell repertoire over the course of pregnancy were examined in this study in women with multiple sclerosis.

Receptor libraries were prepared by the immunoSEQ multiplex PCR assay. The immuneACCESS repertoire file appears here via TCRdb, limited to in-frame rearrangements. These files lack a portion of the clones; in checked studies, under half of the deficit traces to unresolved V genes, and the cause of the others is not known. The sample table lists 30,000 or so clones, about 91% of them with a count of one. The biggest ten clones account for 0.6% to 0.85% of the sample. A remark on this clone: It has no known antigen specificity. Base-call qualities are not available, and no considerably larger clone is one nucleotide away.

The junction shows trimming of 1 base on V and 6 bases on J, and the gene matches do not reach 9 bases of it. The CDR3 measures 16 amino acids from cysteine to phenylalanine. CDR3 DNA only is kept here, 48 bases in frame from base 1. CDR1 and CDR2 are read off the germline V gene as SGHVS and FQNEAQ. This clonotype was obtained from a female donor with multiple sclerosis, enrolled in a pregnancy study. The source was CD4+ T cells from peripheral blood mononuclear cells, collected in the second trimester of pregnancy. Recombination joined TRBV7-8 with TRBJ2-1; 7 bases in the junction line up with TRBD2. The DNA sequence reads TGTGCCAGCAGCTTAGTGATCCGGGACTACCTCAATGAGCAGTTCTTC. Its translation reads: CASSLVIRDYLNEQFF.